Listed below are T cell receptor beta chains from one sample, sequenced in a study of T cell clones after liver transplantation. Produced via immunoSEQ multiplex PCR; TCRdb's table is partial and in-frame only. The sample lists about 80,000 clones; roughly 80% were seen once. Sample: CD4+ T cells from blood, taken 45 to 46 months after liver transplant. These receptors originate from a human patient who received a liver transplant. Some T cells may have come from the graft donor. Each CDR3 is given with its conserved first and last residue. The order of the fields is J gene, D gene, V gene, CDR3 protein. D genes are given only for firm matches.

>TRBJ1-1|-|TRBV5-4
CASRPGGGFTEAFF
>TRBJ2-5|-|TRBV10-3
CAISESGGPQETQYF
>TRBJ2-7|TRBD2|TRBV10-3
CAIQGGLNNEQYF
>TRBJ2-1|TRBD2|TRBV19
CASKASGSSRGEQFF
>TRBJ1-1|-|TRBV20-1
CSARLNTEAFF
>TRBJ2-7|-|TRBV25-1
CASSEGRGGEQYF
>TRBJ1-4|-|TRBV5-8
CASRLGTGAPNEKLFF
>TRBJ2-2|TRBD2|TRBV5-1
CASVSYLAGALGTGELFF
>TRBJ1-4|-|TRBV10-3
CAITGSPNEKLFF
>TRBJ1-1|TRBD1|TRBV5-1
CASSLEVAGGTEAFF
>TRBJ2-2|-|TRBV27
CASSFFSTGELFF
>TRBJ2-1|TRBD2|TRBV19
CASSRGLAGNNEQFF
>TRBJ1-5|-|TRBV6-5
CASSSRGGNQPQHF
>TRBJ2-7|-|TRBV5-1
CASSPMAGQLYEQYF
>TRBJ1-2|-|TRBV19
CASSITAGRGYTF
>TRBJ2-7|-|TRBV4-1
CASSPLPTASSYEQYF
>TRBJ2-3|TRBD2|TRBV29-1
CSVATTSVSTDTQYF
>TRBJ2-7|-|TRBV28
CASSLGRAGEQYF
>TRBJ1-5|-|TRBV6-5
CASSSLQGLPQHF
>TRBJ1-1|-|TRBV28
CASSFIGNTEAFF
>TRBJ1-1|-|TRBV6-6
CASSYSGEMNTEAFF
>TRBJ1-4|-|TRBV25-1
CASSSRDGSREKLFF
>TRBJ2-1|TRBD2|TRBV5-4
CASSPTSGRRSYNEQFF
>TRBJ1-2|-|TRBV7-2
CASSLFNYGYTF
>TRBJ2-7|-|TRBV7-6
CASSLGRAGDSYEQYF